Only a few counts were recorded for the clone carrying this T cell receptor (beta chain). Its antigen is currently unknown. The source of the sample is a study of T cell repertoires in cytomegalovirus infection. For the study at large: TCR beta signatures that were public indicated CMV infection and matching HLA type.

V was pared by 5 bases and J by 4 bases, with 13 bases between. This CDR3 region has 14 residues. Germline V gene sequence: CDR1 MDHEN, CDR2 SYDVKM. Using its own MiXCR run on the reads, TCRdb lists one record per CDR3 protein. The sample lists around 200,000 distinct CDR3 sequences, 35% to 40% seen once, with about 60% in the top ten. The sample consisted of CD8+ T cells from cultured PBMCs, taken from culture after CMV antigen stimulation. The receptor's source is a human donor in good health (CMV status not recorded). Some clones in this sample may be carry-over from other donors' samples. The gene calls are TRBV28 and TRBJ2-3; D remains unclear. CDR3 sequence (DNA): TGTGCCAGCAGTCCGCTAGGCGTCCCAGATACGCAGTATTTT. Translated: CASSPLGVPDTQYF.